Reported below is one T cell receptor beta chain. This entry belongs to a study of early T cells in non-severe SARS-CoV-2 infection. Each CDR3 protein gets one entry after TCRdb re-called the 5' RACE reads with MiXCR. The sample has some 60,000 distinct CDR3 sequences, approximately 10% seen once. Trimming cost V 6 bases and J 2 bases, with 13 bases left between them. CDR3 length: 14 residues. The chain recombines TRBV12-3 or TRBV12-4 with TRBJ2-5; D remains unclear. The sequence came from an adult who was a healthcare worker with PCR-confirmed SARS-CoV-2 infection or an uninfected control (not recorded which). The specimen was whole blood. The CDR3 sequence is CASSAERIQETQYF. CDR3 sequence (DNA): TGTGCCAGCAGCGCCGAAAGGATACAAGAGACCCAGTACTTC.